The clone carrying this TCR beta chain was seen many times. Its antigen is unknown. The DNA is left out, because the CDR3 cannot be placed on it with certainty; the CDR3 is given as TCRdb lists it. The lymph nodes were axillary draining lymph nodes from breast cancer patients. Termini included, the CDR3 measures 21 amino acids. One entry per CDR3 protein results from TCRdb running MiXCR on the multiplex PCR reads. Of around 300,000 distinct CDR3 sequences in the sample, under 35% were seen once. The data stem from a study of breast tumors, draining lymph nodes, adjacent tissues. Study outcomes and limitations: Tumor and nontumor repertoires were significantly more similar in luminal-like than in basal-like breast cancer. Tumor TCR diversity was below lymph nodes but above nontumor tissue.

Sequenced material: axillary lymph node tissue. The TCR sequence derives from a female donor with breast cancer. Some clones in this sample may be carry-over from other donors' samples. This chain links TRBV12-3 or TRBV12-4 with TRBJ2-7; the table's D call of TRBD1 was not tested on the DNA. CDR3: CASSSSGLREATFPSSYEQYF.